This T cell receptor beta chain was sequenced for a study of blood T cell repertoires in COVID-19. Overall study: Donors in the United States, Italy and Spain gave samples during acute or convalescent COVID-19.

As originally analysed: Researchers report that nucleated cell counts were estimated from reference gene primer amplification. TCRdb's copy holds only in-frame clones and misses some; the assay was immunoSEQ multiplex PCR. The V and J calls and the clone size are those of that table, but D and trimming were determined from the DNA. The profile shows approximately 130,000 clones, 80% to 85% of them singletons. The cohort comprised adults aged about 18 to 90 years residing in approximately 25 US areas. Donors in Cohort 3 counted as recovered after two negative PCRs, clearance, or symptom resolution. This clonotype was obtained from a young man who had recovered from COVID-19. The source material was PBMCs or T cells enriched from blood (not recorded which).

CDR3 bases: TGTGCCAGCAGCTTAGCGGCAGGCGACTATGGCTACACCTTC. Protein: CASSLAAGDYGYTF. The V call is TRBV5-4, the J call TRBJ1-2; D unclear. From germline, CDR1 is SGHNT and CDR2 YYREEE (reference sequence). V gave up 2 bases and J gave up 3 bases, with 11 bases separating them. The CDR3 contains 14 residues. Full variable domain (rest looked up from reference TRBV5-4 and TRBJ1-2): ETGVTQSPTHLIKTRGQQVTLRCSSQSGHNTVSWYQQALGQGPQFIFQYYREEENGRGNFPPRFSGLQFPNYSSELNVNALELDDSALYLCASSLAAGDYGYTFGSGTRLTVV.